This entry lists 22 T cell receptor delta chains sequenced from one sample in a study of Vδ1+ human thymocytes. Study-wide results and limits: Thymic TRG and TRD repertoires appeared highly polyclonal, with Gaussian CDR3 length distributions.

The template was reverse-transcribed extracted RNA. Pooled V-gene forward primers with one constant-region reverse primer generated the CDR3 amplicons by multiplex PCR. TCRdb re-processed the multiplex PCR reads using CATT. The sample includes more than 45,000 delta-chain clones, around 15% of them seen just once. No antigens are known for them. Sequencing was carried out using Vdelta1+ gamma-delta thymocytes from the thymus. The subset denotes: FACS-sorted CD3+ TCRalphabeta- TCRVdelta1+ TCRVdelta2- thymocytes. These receptors were collected from a girl under three years old who had congenital heart surgery.

The V and J genes are TRDV1 and TRDJ1; 9 bases match TRDD3. CDR3 length equals 18 residues. Germline CDR1 reads TSWWSYY; CDR2 reads QGS. V trimming: 4 bases; J trimming: 4 bases; junction bases outside the gene matches: 16. CDR3 bases: TGTGCTCTTGGGGCACCCTATTCCGGCTGGGGGATCCACGATAAACTCATCTTT. Protein sequence: CALGAPYSGWGIHDKLIF.

Notes on this clone: A single base separates this from a much larger clone, so it may be a read error. The genes are TRDV2 and TRDJ1; 12 bases are a match to TRDD3. The germline V gene has CDR1 GEAIGNYY and CDR2 EKD. The CDR3 is 17 amino acids. Germline trimming cut 6 bases from V and 10 bases from J; bases unmatched to any gene: 20. The CDR3 DNA reads TGTGCCTGTACCCCGTTTCTACTGGGGGATACCCTTGTCGGACTCATCTTT. Protein: CACTPFLLGDTLVGLIF.

A few counts support this clone. The rearrangement links TRDV1 to TRDJ1, with D possibly being TRDD3 (6 bases). The V gene's germline CDR1 is TSWWSYY and CDR2 QGS. The CDR3 totals 23 residues. Trimming left V 3 bases short and J 0 bases short, with 35 bases between. The CDR3: CALGESFWGTSPKAGVNTDKLIF. CDR3 bases: TGTGCTCTTGGGGAGTCATTTTGGGGTACCTCTCCAAAGGCTGGGGTCAACACCGATAAACTCATCTTT.

V is TRDV1 and J is TRDJ1; D is unclear. V lost 2 bases to trimming and J lost 11 bases, with 24 bases between them. There are 16 residues in the CDR3. Germline assignment: CDR1 TSWWSYY and CDR2 QGS. The CDR3 DNA reads as TGTGCTCTTGGGGAAGGGGCTAGCCCTAAAGTAGTATCCCTCATCTTT. Amino acids: CALGEGASPKVVSLIF.

J is TRDJ1 and V is TRDV1; no clear D. V was pared by 5 bases and J by 1 base, with 14 bases between. Germline CDR1 reads TSWWSYY; CDR2 reads QGS. The length of the CDR3 is 15 residues. CDR3 sequence reads: CALGSSRVGTDKLIF. Written as DNA, the CDR3 is TGTGCTCTTGGGTCCTCACGGGTAGGCACCGATAAACTCATCTTT.

Comments on this clone: Other nucleotide sequences from this sample produce the same CDR3. J is TRDJ1 and V is TRDV1, with a weak D call TRDD3 (6 bases). Germline lookup yields CDR1 TSWWSYY and CDR2 QGS. This CDR3 contains 18 residues. Trimming removed 2 bases from V and 5 bases from J, with 24 bases in between. This CDR3 is CALGERTPVTGCLDKLIF. DNA for the CDR3: TGTGCTCTTGGGGAAAGGACTCCCGTTACTGGGTGCCTAGATAAACTCATCTTT.

A few counts support this clone. The chain uses TRDV1 and TRDJ1; no definite D call. The germline V gene encodes CDR1 TSWWSYY and CDR2 QGS. The CDR3 covers 16 residues. The V and J ends lost 1 base and 0 bases respectively, with 12 bases between them. As DNA, the CDR3 is TGTGCTCTTGGGGAACCCCGGCGTTTGTACACCGATAAACTCATCTTT. Translation gives CALGEPRRLYTDKLIF.

The chain is built from TRDV1 and TRDJ1, with 7 positions matching TRDD3. V gave up 3 bases and J gave up 0 bases; unmatched junction bases: 19. There are 20 residues in the CDR3. CDR1 and CDR2 (germline): TSWWSYY, QGS. CDR3 in amino acids: CALGDLTLRVLGTNTDKLIF. The CDR3 coding sequence is TGTGCTCTTGGGGACTTAACTCTTCGGGTACTGGGGACCAACACCGATAAACTCATCTTT.

This sequence joins TRDV1 and TRDJ1; 11 bases are shared with TRDD3. The CDR3 totals 19 residues. In germline, CDR1 is TSWWSYY, CDR2 QGS. V was clipped by 3 bases and J by 0 bases; unmatched bases: 12. CDR3 bases: TGTGCTCTTGGGGACCCTTCCTACTGGGGGATAAGTGACACCGATAAACTCATCTTT. It is translated as CALGDPSYWGISDTDKLIF.

This clone was detected a few times. This sequence joins TRDV2 and TRDJ1, with 10 bases aligning to TRDD3. This CDR3 has 23 amino acids. Trimming took 6 bases from V and 0 from J; bases not matched to a gene: 30. The V gene's germline CDR1 is GEAIGNYY and CDR2 EKD. CDR3 in amino acids: CACLGAPTLCRNWGMRYTDKLIF. CDR3 nucleotide sequence: TGTGCCTGTTTAGGGGCACCTACTTTATGTCGGAACTGGGGGATGCGGTACACCGATAAACTCATCTTT.

This clone was seen a handful of times. The chain combines TRDV1 with TRDJ1; 8 nucleotides match TRDD3. The length of the CDR3 is 18 residues. Unmatched junction bases numbered 15, after V lost 3 bases and J lost 3 bases. Looked up from germline, CDR1 is TSWWSYY and CDR2 is QGS. The DNA for the CDR3 is TGTGCTCTTGGGGATCTCCCTTCCAGGGGGATATGTCCCGATAAACTCATCTTT. Translated, it gives CALGDLPSRGICPDKLIF.

The chain employs TRDV1 and TRDJ1; 11 nucleotides agree with TRDD3. The germline gives CDR1 TSWWSYY, CDR2 QGS. V dropped 5 bases and J dropped 1; count of bases not matched to a gene: 21. This CDR3 is built from 21 residues. CDR3 sequence reads: CALGTNFEDWGIRRGTDKLIF. CDR3 DNA: TGTGCTCTTGGGACCAACTTCGAAGACTGGGGGATAAGGAGGGGCACCGATAAACTCATCTTT.

The chain has TRDV1 and TRDJ1; 8 nucleotides agree with TRDD3. CDR3 length: 23 residues. J lost 0 bases, V lost 4 bases, and 28 bases had no gene match. In germline, CDR1 is TSWWSYY, CDR2 QGS. CDR3 sequence: CALGGQAAVENWELGVYTDKLIF. DNA of the CDR3: TGTGCTCTTGGGGGGCAAGCTGCCGTGGAAAACTGGGAACTGGGGGTGTACACCGATAAACTCATCTTT.

This clone was counted only a few times. The rearrangement joins TRDV1 to TRDJ1; D perhaps matches TRDD3 (9 bases). Germline V gives CDR1 TSWWSYY, CDR2 QGS. This CDR3 region has 21 residues. Trimming took 3 bases from V and 9 from J, leaving 38 bases between them. The CDR3, as DNA: TGTGCTCTTGGGGATTCCGGCCCGTCCCTTCCTAGTTACTGGGGGACCCTTCAACTCATCTTT. It specifies CALGDSGPSLPSYWGTLQLIF.

This clone was observed a few times. The chain uses TRDV1 and TRDJ1; 9 bases match TRDD3. The length of the CDR3 is 18 residues. Germline V gives CDR1 TSWWSYY, CDR2 QGS. V lost 2 bases to trimming and J lost 2 bases; unmatched junction nucleotides: 12. CDR3 sequence: CALGEFVAILGDTDKLIF. CDR3 nucleotides: TGTGCTCTTGGGGAATTTGTTGCCATTCTGGGGGATACCGATAAACTCATCTTT.

This clone was observed a few times. The chain links TRDV1 to TRDJ1; TRDD3 agrees at 7 bases. CDR1 TSWWSYY and CDR2 QGS come from the germline V gene. The CDR3 extends over 16 amino acids. V gave up 2 bases and J gave up 0 bases; unmatched junction bases: 6. CDR3 in amino acids: CALGEDRDTDTDKLIF. As DNA, the CDR3 is TGTGCTCTTGGGGAAGACCGGGATACCGACACCGATAAACTCATCTTT.

This clone was counted only a few times. The chain couples TRDV1 to TRDJ1; D uncertain. Germline V gene sequence: CDR1 TSWWSYY, CDR2 QGS. The CDR3 covers 18 residues. Between the trimmed V and J ends, which lost 0 bases and 0 bases, there was a span of 17 bases. As DNA, the CDR3 is TGTGCTCTTGGGGAACTATGTCCTGATCCCAAATACACCGATAAACTCATCTTT. Translation gives CALGELCPDPKYTDKLIF.

This clone was observed a few times. The chain is built from TRDV1 and TRDJ1, with 10 bases aligning to TRDD3. The CDR3 runs 19 residues. Germline values: CDR1 TSWWSYY, CDR2 QGS. V lost 0 bases and J lost 3; bases outside the gene matches: 13. The CDR3 reads CALGELRLPSTGGSDKLIF. The CDR3 DNA reads TGTGCTCTTGGGGAACTCCGCCTTCCCAGTACTGGGGGATCCGATAAACTCATCTTT.

This clone occurred a few times. The V and J genes are TRDV1 and TRDJ1, with D possibly TRDD2 on 5 matching bases. V was pared by 3 bases and J by 0 bases, with 14 bases between. The length of the CDR3 is 16 residues. Germline V CDR1 and CDR2: TSWWSYY, QGS. CDR3: CALGETYILYTDKLIF. The CDR3 coding sequence is TGTGCTCTTGGGGAGACCTACATTCTGTACACCGATAAACTCATCTTT.

This sequence joins TRDV1 and TRDJ1; D possibly corresponds to TRDD2 (6 bases). Germline V CDR1 and CDR2: TSWWSYY, QGS. The CDR3 loop spans 20 amino acids. V lost 6 bases and J lost 2, with 31 bases in between. CDR3 loop: CALGPTFRTSTGGGTDKLIF. As DNA, the CDR3 is TGTGCTCTTGGTCCTACCTTCCGAACATCAACTGGAGGAGGTACCGATAAACTCATCTTT.

This clone was detected only a few times. The rearrangement links TRDV1 to TRDJ1; 11 bases are shared with TRDD3. With V trimmed by 4 bases and J by 11 bases, 24 bases remained unmatched. CDR1 and CDR2 (germline): TSWWSYY, QGS. The CDR3 runs 19 residues. DNA for the CDR3: TGTGCTCTTGGGGTCCCGCCCCAGGTCTGGGGGATACCCGGCCATGGCCTCATCTTT. Its translation is CALGVPPQVWGIPGHGLIF.

The table lists this clone with a few counts. This chain uses TRDV1 with TRDJ1; TRDD3 matches 8 bases. CDR3 length: 21 residues. Germline CDR1 reads TSWWSYY; CDR2 reads QGS. With 2 bases clipped from V and 0 bases from J, the junction kept 20 bases outside the gene matches. DNA for the CDR3: TGTGCTCTTGGGGAATCCGGTACAAACGGGGATACACTGCTTCACACCGATAAACTCATCTTT. Amino acid sequence: CALGESGTNGDTLLHTDKLIF.